The source of this TCR beta chain is a study of blood T cell repertoires in COVID-19. Study as a whole: T cells, B-cell-depleted T cells, or PBMCs provided the cDNA or gDNA that served as material.

Here immunoSEQ multiplex PCR was the method, and the copy in TCRdb shows in-frame clones only, minus some. The table has about 170,000 clones, less than 90% seen once. The germline CDR1 and CDR2 sequences are SGHTS and YDEGEE. CDR3 length: 13 residues. The J segment lost 3 bases and the V segment lost 5 bases, leaving 4 bases of the junction unmatched. The sequenced sample was peripheral blood. The clonotype comes from a man in his 60s with acute or convalescent COVID-19. This chain connects TRBV5-8 to TRBJ1-2, with 7 nucleotides matching TRBD1. The CDR3, as DNA: TGTGCCAGCAGATCGACAGGGTACTATGGCTACACCTTC. Translated: CASRSTGYYGYTF.